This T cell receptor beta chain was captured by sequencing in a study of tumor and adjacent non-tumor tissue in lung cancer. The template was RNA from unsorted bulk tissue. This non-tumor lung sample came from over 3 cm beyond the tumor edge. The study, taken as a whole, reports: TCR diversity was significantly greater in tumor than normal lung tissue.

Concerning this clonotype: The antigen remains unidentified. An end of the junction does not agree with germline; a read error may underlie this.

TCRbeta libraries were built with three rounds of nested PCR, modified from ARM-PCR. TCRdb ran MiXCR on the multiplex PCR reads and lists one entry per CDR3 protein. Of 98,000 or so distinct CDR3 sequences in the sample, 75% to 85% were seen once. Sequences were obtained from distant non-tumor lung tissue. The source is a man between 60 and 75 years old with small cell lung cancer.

CDR3 in DNA: TGCGCCAGCAGCTCCGGACTAGTTGGAGGGCCGGTGGCGGATACGCAGTATTTT. Translation gives CASSSGLVGGPVADTQYF. The chain combines TRBV11-1 with TRBJ2-3; 7 bases are shared with TRBD2. Germline CDR1 and CDR2: SGHAT and FQDESV (reference sequence). The CDR3 runs 18 residues.